A single sample gave rise to the 7 T cell receptor beta chains below, sequenced in a study of shared clonotypes between healthy human individuals. Terminally differentiated effector memory CD45RA+ cells were left out of the naive CD8 fraction, which was CD45RO-negative and positively selected for CCR7. Assay: immunoSEQ multiplex PCR; the TCRdb copy retains only in-frame clones and omits some. The sample lists some 800,000 clones, 80% to 95% occurring once. The source material was naive CD8+ T cells sorted from blood. The source of these receptors is a man aged 25-40 years in good health.

This chain uses TRBV9 with TRBJ2-1, with D perhaps assigned TRBD1 or TRBD2 (5 bases each). Trimming left V 0 bases short and J 0 bases short, with 16 bases between. Germline V gene lookup returns CDR1 SGDLS and CDR2 YYNGEE. CDR3 length equals 18 residues. The CDR3 is CASSVERGGPSSYNEQFF. The CDR3 coding sequence is TGTGCCAGCAGCGTAGAAAGGGGCGGGCCGAGCTCCTACAATGAGCAGTTCTTC.

This clone has only a few counts. CDR3 loop: CSAGSGIYEQFF. The CDR3 nucleotides read TGCAGCGCGGGTAGCGGGATCTATGAGCAGTTCTTC. The chain is built from TRBV29-1 and TRBJ2-1; 8 nucleotides line up with TRBD2. The junction had 7 bases not matched to a gene; V was cut back by 7 bases and J by 8 bases. The CDR3 has 12 residues. The germline CDR1 and CDR2 sequences are SQVTM and ANQGSEA.

The rearrangement joins TRBV27 to TRBJ1-2; 12 bases map to TRBD1. The CDR3 length is 15 residues. The V gene end was trimmed by 7 bases and the J gene end by 4 bases; junction bases not matched to a gene: 7. Germline loops: CDR1 MNHEY, CDR2 SMNVEV (reference sequence). CDR3 nucleotides: TGTGCCAGCACTTTTGCGGGACAGGGGGCCTATGGCTACACCTTC. Translation: CASTFAGQGAYGYTF.

DNA for the CDR3: TGTGCCAGCTCACCCACACCCGGACAGATAAGCACAGATACGCAGTATTTT. Translating gives CASSPTPGQISTDTQYF. The chain combines TRBV18 with TRBJ2-3, with a tentative D call TRBD1 (6 bases). CDR1 is KGHSH and CDR2 is LQKENI in the germline V gene. This CDR3 spans 17 amino acids. The V and J ends lost 3 bases and 0 bases respectively, with 16 bases between them.

The chain recombines TRBV4-1 with TRBJ1-2; D is unclear. The CDR3 runs to 14 residues. Germline CDR1 is MGHRA and CDR2 is YSYEKL. V was trimmed by 4 bases and J by 0 bases, leaving 9 bases between them. The CDR3 DNA is TGCGCCAGCAGCCCTACAGCGACTAACTATGGCTACACCTTC. Amino acids: CASSPTATNYGYTF.

The chain uses TRBV7-9 and TRBJ1-4, with unresolved D. V lost 10 bases and J 0 bases, leaving 15 bases between the germline ends. Germline V gives CDR1 SEHNR, CDR2 FQNEAQ (reference sequence). The CDR3 runs to 15 residues. Here the CDR3 DNA reads TGTGCCAAACGGCCCCTCATTTCAACTAATGAAAAACTGTTTTTT. It yields the protein CAKRPLISTNEKLFF.

The J gene is TRBJ1-2, the V gene TRBV6-5; D is perhaps TRBD1 (6 bases). The CDR3 length is 16 residues. Germline V gives CDR1 MNHEY, CDR2 SVGAGI. Trimming removed 2 bases at V and 4 bases at J, with 17 bases between. The CDR3 loop is CASSYGLRGAGYGYTF. The CDR3 DNA reads TGTGCCAGCAGTTACGGGTTAAGGGGGGCCGGCTATGGCTACACCTTC.